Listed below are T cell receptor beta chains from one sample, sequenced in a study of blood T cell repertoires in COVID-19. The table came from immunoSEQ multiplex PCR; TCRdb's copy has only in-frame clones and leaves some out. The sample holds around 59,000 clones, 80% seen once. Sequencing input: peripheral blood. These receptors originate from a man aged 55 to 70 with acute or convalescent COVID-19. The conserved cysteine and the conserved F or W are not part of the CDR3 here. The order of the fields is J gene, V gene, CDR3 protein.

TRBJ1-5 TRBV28 ASSRGQGLWQPQH
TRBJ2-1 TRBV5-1 ASSKQGYSYNEQF
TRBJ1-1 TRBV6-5 ASRLAGNTEAF
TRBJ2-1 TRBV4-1 ASSQKTGQGTLNNEQF
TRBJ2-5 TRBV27 ASSPDRGRQETQY
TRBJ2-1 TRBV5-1 ASRIGPGQGDNEQF
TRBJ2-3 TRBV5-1 ASSVDSTDTQY
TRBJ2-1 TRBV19 ASRGQPFFNEQF
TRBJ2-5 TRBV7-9 ASSLGQGGAETQY
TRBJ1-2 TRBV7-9 ASSSWTGGYEGYT
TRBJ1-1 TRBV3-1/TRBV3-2 ASSQTDSEAF
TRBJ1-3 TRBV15 ATSAGEGNTIY
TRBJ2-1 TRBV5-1 ASSYRGNIFFDEQF
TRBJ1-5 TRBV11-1 ASSPTGDNQPQH
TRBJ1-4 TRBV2 ASQAQGLEKLF
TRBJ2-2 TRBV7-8 ASSWTSGVTGELF
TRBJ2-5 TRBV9 ASSHGVAGDKTQY
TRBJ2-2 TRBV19 ASTVAGTTGELF
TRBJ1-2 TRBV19 ASSIRQGYGYT
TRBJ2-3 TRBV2 ASREVDTQY
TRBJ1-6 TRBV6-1 ASSEVVVESSSPLH
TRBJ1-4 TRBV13 ASSLGQAGKNEKLF
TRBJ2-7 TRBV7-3 ASSAQPGLAGEQY